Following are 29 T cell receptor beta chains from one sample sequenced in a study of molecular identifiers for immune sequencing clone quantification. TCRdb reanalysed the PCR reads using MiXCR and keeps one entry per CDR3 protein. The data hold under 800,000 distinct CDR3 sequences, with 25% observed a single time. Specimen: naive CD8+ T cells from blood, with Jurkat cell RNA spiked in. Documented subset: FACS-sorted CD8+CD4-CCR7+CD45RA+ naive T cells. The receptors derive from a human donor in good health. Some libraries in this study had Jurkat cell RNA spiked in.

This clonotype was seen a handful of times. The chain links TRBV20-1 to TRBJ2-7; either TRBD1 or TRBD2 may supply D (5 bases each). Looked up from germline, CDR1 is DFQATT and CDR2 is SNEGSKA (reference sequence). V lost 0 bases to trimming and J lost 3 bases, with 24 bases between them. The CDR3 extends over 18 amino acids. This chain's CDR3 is CSAREGWTGPPLLYEQYF. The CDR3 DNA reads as TGCAGTGCTAGAGAAGGGTGGACGGGACCCCCTTTACTCTACGAGCAGTACTTC.

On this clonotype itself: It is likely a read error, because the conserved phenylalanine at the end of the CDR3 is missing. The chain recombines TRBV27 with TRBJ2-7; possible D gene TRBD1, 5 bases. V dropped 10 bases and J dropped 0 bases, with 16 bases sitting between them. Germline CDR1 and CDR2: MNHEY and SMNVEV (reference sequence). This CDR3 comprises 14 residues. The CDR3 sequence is CATSLVDNSYEQYL. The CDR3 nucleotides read TGTGCCACATCCCTGGTGGACAACTCCTACGAGCAGTACCTC.

The CDR3 is CASTPGRGFSPDTQYF. CDR3 bases: TGTGCCAGCACCCCTGGGAGGGGCTTCAGCCCAGATACGCAGTATTTT. V and J are TRBV27 and TRBJ2-3; 7 bases align to TRBD2. Germline trimming cut 7 bases from V and 4 bases from J; bases unmatched to any gene: 14. Germline lookup yields CDR1 MNHEY and CDR2 SMNVEV (reference sequence). The CDR3 consists of 16 residues.

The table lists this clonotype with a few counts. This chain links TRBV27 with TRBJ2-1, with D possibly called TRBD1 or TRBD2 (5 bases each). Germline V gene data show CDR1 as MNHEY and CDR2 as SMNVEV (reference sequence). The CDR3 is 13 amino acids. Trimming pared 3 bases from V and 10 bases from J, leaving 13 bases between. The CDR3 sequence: CASSFPRGEEQFF. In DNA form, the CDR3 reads TGTGCCAGCAGTTTCCCCCGAGGGGAGGAGCAGTTCTTC.

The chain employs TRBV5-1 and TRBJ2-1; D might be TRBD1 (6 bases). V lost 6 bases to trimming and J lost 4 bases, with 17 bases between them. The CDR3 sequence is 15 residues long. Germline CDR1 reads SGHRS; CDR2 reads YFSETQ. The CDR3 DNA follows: TGCGCCAGCAACCTTGGGGGCAGCGATTACAATGAGCAGTTCTTC. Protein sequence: CASNLGGSDYNEQFF.

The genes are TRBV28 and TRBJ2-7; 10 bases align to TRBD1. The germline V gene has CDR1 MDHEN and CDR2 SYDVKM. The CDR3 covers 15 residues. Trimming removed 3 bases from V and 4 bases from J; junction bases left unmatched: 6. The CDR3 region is CASSFLPGQGYEQYF. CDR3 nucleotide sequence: TGTGCCAGCAGTTTTCTTCCGGGACAGGGGTACGAGCAGTACTTC.

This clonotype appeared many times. For the CDR3, the DNA is TGTGCCAGCAGCCATAGCACTGGGGCCAACGTCCTGACTTTC. It codes for CASSHSTGANVLTF. V is TRBV7-9 and J is TRBJ2-6; D call uncertain. The CDR3 contains 14 residues. V was cut by 5 bases and J by 2 bases, with 7 bases left in between. The germline V gene encodes CDR1 SEHNR and CDR2 FQNEAQ (reference sequence).

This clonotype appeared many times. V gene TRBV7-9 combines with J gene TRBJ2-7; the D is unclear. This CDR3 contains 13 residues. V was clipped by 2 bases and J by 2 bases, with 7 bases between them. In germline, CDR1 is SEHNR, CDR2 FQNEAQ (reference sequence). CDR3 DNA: TGTGCCAGCAGCTTACCGTCTACCTACGAGCAGTACTTC. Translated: CASSLPSTYEQYF.

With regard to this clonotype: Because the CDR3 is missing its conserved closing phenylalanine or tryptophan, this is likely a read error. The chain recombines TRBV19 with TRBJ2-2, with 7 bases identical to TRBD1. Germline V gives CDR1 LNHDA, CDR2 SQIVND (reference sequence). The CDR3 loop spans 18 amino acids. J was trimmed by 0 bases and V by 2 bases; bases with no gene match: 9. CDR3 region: CASSISGPQGANTGELFY. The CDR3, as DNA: TGTGCCAGTAGTATATCAGGGCCCCAGGGGGCGAACACCGGGGAGCTGTTTTAT.

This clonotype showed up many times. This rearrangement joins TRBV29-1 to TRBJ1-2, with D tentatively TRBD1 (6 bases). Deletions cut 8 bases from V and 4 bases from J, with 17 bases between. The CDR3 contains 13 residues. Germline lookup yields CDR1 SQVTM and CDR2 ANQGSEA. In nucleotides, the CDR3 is TGCAGCACCCTAGATCAGGGGATCTATGGCTACACCTTC. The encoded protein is CSTLDQGIYGYTF.

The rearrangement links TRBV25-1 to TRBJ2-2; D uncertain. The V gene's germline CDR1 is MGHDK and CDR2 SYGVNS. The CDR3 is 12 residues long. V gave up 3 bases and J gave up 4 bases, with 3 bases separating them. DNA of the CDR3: TGTGCCAGCAGTGAGAGCACCGGGGAGCTGTTTTTT. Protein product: CASSESTGELFF.

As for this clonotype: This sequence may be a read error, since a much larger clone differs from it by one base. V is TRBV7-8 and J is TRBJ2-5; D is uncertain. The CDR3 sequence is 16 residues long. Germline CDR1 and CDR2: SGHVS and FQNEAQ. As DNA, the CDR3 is TGTGCCGGCAGCGCCTACGGAGTTACAATCCAAGAGACCCAGTACTTC. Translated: CAGSAYGVTIQETQYF.

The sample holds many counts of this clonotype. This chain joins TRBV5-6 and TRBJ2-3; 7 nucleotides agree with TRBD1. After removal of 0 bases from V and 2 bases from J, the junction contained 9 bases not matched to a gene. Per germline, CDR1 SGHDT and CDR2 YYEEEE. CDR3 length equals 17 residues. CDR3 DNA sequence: TGTGCCAGCAGCTTGGGCCGGGACAGCGAATACACAGATACGCAGTATTTT. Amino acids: CASSLGRDSEYTDTQYF.

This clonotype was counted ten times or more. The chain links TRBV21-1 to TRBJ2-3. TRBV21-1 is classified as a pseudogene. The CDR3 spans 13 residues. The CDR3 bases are TGTGCCAGCAGTGTCGACAACACAGATACGCAGTATTTT. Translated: CASSVDNTDTQYF.

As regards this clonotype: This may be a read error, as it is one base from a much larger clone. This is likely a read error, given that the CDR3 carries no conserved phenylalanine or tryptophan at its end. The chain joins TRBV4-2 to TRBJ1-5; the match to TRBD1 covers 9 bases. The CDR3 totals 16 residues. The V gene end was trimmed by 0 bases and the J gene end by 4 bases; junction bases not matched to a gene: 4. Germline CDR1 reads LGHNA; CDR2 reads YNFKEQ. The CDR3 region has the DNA TGTGCCAGCAGCCAAGATTTAGGGACAGGGAATCAGCCCCAGCATCTT. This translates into CASSQDLGTGNQPQHL.

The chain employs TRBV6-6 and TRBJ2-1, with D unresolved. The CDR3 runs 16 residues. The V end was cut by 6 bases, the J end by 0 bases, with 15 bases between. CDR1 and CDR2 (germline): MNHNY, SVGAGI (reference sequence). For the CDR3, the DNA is TGTGCCAGCAGCTTAGGTTTGGGAAGCTCCTACAATGAGCAGTTCTTC. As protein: CASSLGLGSSYNEQFF.

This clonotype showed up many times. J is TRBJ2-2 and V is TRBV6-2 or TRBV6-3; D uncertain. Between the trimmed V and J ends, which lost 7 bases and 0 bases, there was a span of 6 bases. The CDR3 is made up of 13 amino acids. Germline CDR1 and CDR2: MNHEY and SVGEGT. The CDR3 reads CASIKSNTGELFF. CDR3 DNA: TGTGCCAGCATTAAGTCGAACACCGGGGAGCTGTTTTTT.

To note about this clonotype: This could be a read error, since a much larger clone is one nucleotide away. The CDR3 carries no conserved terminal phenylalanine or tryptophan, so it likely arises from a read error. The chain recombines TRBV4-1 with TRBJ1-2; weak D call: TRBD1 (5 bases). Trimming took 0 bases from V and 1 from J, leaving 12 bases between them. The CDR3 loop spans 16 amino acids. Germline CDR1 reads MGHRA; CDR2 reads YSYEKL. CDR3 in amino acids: CASSQDFGADNYGYTL. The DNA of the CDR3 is TGCGCCAGCAGCCAAGATTTCGGGGCAGATAACTATGGCTACACCCTC.

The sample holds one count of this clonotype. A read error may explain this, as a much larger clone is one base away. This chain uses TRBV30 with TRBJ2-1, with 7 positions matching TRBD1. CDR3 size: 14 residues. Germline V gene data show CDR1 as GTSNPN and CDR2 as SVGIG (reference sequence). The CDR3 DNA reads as TGTGCCTGGAACTGGGCAGGGGGATCCAATAAGCAGTTCTTC. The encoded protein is CAWNWAGGSNKQFF.

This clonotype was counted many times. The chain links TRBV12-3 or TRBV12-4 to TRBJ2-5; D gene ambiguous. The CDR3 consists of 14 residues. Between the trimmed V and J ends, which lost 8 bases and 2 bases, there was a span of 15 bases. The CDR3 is CASQSEALQETQYF. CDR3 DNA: TGTGCCAGCCAGTCGGAAGCGTTACAAGAGACCCAGTACTTC.

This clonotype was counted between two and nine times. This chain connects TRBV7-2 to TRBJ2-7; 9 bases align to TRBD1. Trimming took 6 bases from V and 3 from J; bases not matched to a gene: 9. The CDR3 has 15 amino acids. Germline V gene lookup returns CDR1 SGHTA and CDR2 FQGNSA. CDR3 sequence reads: CASSSVGTGFYEQYF. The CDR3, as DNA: TGTGCCAGCAGTTCCGTCGGGACAGGGTTCTACGAGCAGTACTTC.

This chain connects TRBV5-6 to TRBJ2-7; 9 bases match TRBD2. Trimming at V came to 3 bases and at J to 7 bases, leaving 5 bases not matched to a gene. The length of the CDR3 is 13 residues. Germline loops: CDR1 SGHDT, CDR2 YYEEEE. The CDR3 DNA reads TGTGCCAGCAGCTGCGGACTAGCGAGTGAGCAGTACTTC. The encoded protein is CASSCGLASEQYF.

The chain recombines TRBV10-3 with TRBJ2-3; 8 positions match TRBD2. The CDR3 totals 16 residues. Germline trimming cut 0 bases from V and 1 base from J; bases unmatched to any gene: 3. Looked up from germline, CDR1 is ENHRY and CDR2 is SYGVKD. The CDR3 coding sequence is TGTGCCATCAGTGAGTCGGAAGCGGGGGGCACAGATACGCAGTATTTT. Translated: CAISESEAGGTDTQYF.

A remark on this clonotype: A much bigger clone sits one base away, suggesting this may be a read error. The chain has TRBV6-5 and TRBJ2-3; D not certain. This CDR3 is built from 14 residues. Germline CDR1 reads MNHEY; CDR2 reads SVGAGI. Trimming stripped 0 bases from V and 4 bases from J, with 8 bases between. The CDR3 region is CASSYSPSADTQYF. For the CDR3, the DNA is TGTGCCAGCAGTTACTCACCGAGTGCAGATACGCAGTATTTT.

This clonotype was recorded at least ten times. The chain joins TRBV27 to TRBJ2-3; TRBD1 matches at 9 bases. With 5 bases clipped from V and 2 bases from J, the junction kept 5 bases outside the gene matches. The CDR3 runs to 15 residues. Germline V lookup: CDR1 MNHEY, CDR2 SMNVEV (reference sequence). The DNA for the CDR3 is TGTGCCAGCAGTCCACGGACAGGGGCCACAGATACGCAGTATTTT. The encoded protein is CASSPRTGATDTQYF.

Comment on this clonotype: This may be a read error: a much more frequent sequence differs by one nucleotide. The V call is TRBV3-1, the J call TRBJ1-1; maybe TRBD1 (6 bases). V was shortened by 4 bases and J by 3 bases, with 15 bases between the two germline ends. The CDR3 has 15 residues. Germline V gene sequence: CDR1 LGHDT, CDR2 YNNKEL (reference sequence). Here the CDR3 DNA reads TGTGCCAGCAGCCGAGCTCAGGGGTTTTACACTGAAGCTTTCTTT. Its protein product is CASSRAQGFYTEAFF.

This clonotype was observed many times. The CDR3 sequence is CSARASGRQASYEQYF. In DNA, the CDR3 is TGCAGTGCTAGAGCCTCCGGGCGACAGGCCTCCTACGAGCAGTACTTC. The chain links TRBV20-1 to TRBJ2-7, with a tentative D call TRBD1 (6 bases). Per germline, CDR1 DFQATT and CDR2 SNEGSKA (reference sequence). CDR3 length equals 16 residues. V lost 1 base and J lost 0, with 16 bases in between.

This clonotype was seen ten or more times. CDR3 sequence: CASSQEQESNEKLFF. In DNA form, the CDR3 reads TGCGCCAGCAGCCAAGAACAGGAGTCTAATGAAAAACTGTTTTTT. This chain uses TRBV4-3 with TRBJ1-4; D may be TRBD1 (5 bases). CDR1 is LGHNA, CDR2 YSLEER, per germline. The V gene lost 0 bases and the J gene lost 3 bases, with 8 bases spanning the gap. The CDR3 extends over 15 amino acids.

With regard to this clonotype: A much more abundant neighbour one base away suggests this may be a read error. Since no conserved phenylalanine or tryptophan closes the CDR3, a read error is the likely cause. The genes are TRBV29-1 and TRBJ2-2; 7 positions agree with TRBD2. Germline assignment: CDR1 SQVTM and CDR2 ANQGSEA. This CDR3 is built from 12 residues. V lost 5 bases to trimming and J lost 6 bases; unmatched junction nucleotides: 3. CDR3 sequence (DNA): TGCAGCGTTTTAGCGGGCTCCGGGGAGCTGTTTCTT. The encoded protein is CSVLAGSGELFL.